The rows below give T cell receptor beta chains drawn from one sample of a study of identical twins. TCRdb analysed the 5' RACE reads with MiXCR anew, one entry per CDR3 protein. The sample includes about 790,000 distinct CDR3 sequences, 18% seen only once; the top ten take approximately 14%. A further study also used this sample, focusing on T cells expressing NK-cell markers.

The sample was PBMCs. These receptors were taken from a woman between 18 and 29 years old in good health. Each CDR3 is given with its conserved first and last residue. D genes are given only for firm matches. Rows give clone size only sometimes, using once, few, many, or a class for an expanded clone.

clone_size j_call d_call v_call cdr3_nt cdr3_aa
. TRBJ2-1 . TRBV9 TGTGCCAGCAGCGTAGCTCTGGGTGAGCAGTTCTTC CASSVALGEQFF
many TRBJ2-1 TRBD2 TRBV30 TGTGCCTGGAATAGCGGGCCAACCTACAATGAGCAGTTCTTC CAWNSGPTYNEQFF
few TRBJ2-1 . TRBV6-1 TGTGCCAGCAGTGCCAGGAGAGGGGGGCTCAATGAGCAGTTCTTC CASSARRGGLNEQFF
. TRBJ2-1 . TRBV7-8 TGTGCCAGCAGCATCGGGGGACCCTACAATGAGCAGTTCTTC CASSIGGPYNEQFF
once TRBJ2-1 . TRBV20-1 TGCAGTGCTACCAGGGTTAATGAGCAGTTCTTC CSATRVNEQFF
few TRBJ2-3 TRBD1 TRBV29-1 TGCAGCGTTTTACAGGGGCCAGATACGCAGTATTTT CSVLQGPDTQYF
few TRBJ2-7 TRBD1 TRBV20-1 TGCAGTGCTTCCTACGGACAGGGGACTTCCTACGAGCAGTACTTC CSASYGQGTSYEQYF
few TRBJ1-2 . TRBV7-2 TGTGCCAGCAGCCCGTGGACTAACTATGGCTACACCTTC CASSPWTNYGYTF
. TRBJ2-1 . TRBV7-2 TGTGCCTGCAGCCTAAATGTGGGGTTCTACAATGAGCAGTTCTTC CACSLNVGFYNEQFF
many TRBJ2-2 . TRBV20-1 TGCAGTGCTAGGCCGGCGAGCGTAGCCACCGGGGAGCTGTTTTTT CSARPASVATGELFF
many TRBJ1-2 . TRBV6-1 TGTGCCAGCAGCTTCCTACAGGGCTCTGGCTACACCTTC CASSFLQGSGYTF
. TRBJ2-7 TRBD2 TRBV6-5 TGTGCCAGCAGTTCCCCCCGACTAGCGGGTCCCTACGAGCAGTACTTC CASSSPRLAGPYEQYF
few TRBJ1-1 . TRBV15 TGTGCCACCAGCAGAGATTCTAGGGGTTTGAACACTGAAGCTTTCTTT CATSRDSRGLNTEAFF
. TRBJ1-5 TRBD1 TRBV2 TGTGCCAGCAGTGAGTCCTGGACAGGGCTTAGGAGCAATCAGCCCCAGCATTTT CASSESWTGLRSNQPQHF
few TRBJ2-7 . TRBV20-1 TGCAGTGCGGAGGGACGCGGGCGTAATTACGAGCAGTACTTC CSAEGRGRNYEQYF
few TRBJ2-3 TRBD2 TRBV5-1 TGCGCCAGCAGCGGGGGAGCGGGAGGAGGAGATACGCAGTATTTT CASSGGAGGGDTQYF
. TRBJ2-4 . TRBV7-9 TGTGCCAGCAGCGACGCTTTTGGAAACATTCAGTACTTC CASSDAFGNIQYF
few TRBJ2-7 TRBD1 TRBV7-7 TGTGCCAGCAGGGAGATAGACAGGGATTCCTACGAGCAGTACTTC CASREIDRDSYEQYF
few TRBJ2-1 . TRBV11-2 TGTGCCAGCAGCCGCGACTCCCCTAAGGATGAGCAGTTCTTC CASSRDSPKDEQFF
. TRBJ2-1 TRBD2 TRBV4-3 TGCGCCAGCAGCCAAGATCTTGCGGGAGGCAATGAGCAGTTCTTC CASSQDLAGGNEQFF
. TRBJ2-3 . TRBV5-1 TGCGCCAGCAGCTTGGCGGCGACGTCCACAACAGATACGCAGTATTTT CASSLAATSTTDTQYF
few TRBJ2-3 TRBD2 TRBV15 TGTGCCACCAGCGCCGGGGAGGGATTGCATACGCAGTATTTT CATSAGEGLHTQYF
few TRBJ1-2 . TRBV11-3 TGTGCCAGCAGCTTAGATCGCCGGAACTATGGCTACACCTTC CASSLDRRNYGYTF
few TRBJ1-2 . TRBV6-5 TGTGCCAGCAGTTACTCGAGCTCGCTCTATGGCTACACCTTC CASSYSSSLYGYTF
few TRBJ2-7 . TRBV9 TGTGCCAGCAGCGGTGGGGGGACTGTGGCATACGAGCAGTACTTC CASSGGGTVAYEQYF
. TRBJ1-4 TRBD1 TRBV2 TGTGCCAGCGGGACAGGGTTAAGTGAAAAACTGTTTTTT CASGTGLSEKLFF
few TRBJ2-6 . TRBV29-1 TGCAGCGTCGGACAGACCGGGGCCAACGTCCTGACTTTC CSVGQTGANVLTF
once TRBJ1-1 . TRBV18 TGTGCCAGCTCAAACAATAAGAACACTGAAGCTTTCTTT CASSNNKNTEAFF
many TRBJ2-2 . TRBV10-3 TGTGCCATCAGTGAGAGGTCCGGGGAGCTGTTTTTT CAISERSGELFF
. TRBJ2-3 . TRBV5-1 TGCGCCAGCAGCTTGGCTGGTAGTGGGGATACGCAGTATTTT CASSLAGSGDTQYF
. TRBJ1-1 . TRBV7-7 TGTGCTAGCAGCTTCTTTGCGGGCCAGGAGGCTTTCTTT CASSFFAGQEAFF
. TRBJ2-5 . TRBV20-1 TGCAGTGCTAGAGATCTCTACGGGAGCTCGGAGACCCTGTACTTC CSARDLYGSSETLYF
few TRBJ1-1 . TRBV11-3 TGTGCCAGCAGCTTAGAAGGGTTGGGAGCTTTCTTT CASSLEGLGAFF
. TRBJ2-7 TRBD2 TRBV27 TGTGCCACCGCAGATGGGACTAGCGGCTACGAGCAGTACTTC CATADGTSGYEQYF
. TRBJ2-7 . TRBV2 TGTGCCAGCAGTGAAAACCCCCCCCAGTCAAAGCAGTACTTC CASSENPPQSKQYF
few TRBJ2-3 TRBD2 TRBV10-3 TGTGCCATTGGGACTAACAAAGGGAGGGAAGATACGCAGTATTTT CAIGTNKGREDTQYF
few TRBJ2-2 . TRBV7-2 TGTGCCAGCAGCTTATACAGAGACACCGGGGAGCTGTTTTTT CASSLYRDTGELFF
. TRBJ2-5 . TRBV18 TGTGCCAGCTCACCAGGGGTGACAGAGACCCAGTACTTC CASSPGVTETQYF
. TRBJ2-1 . TRBV7-9 TGTGCCAGCAGCTTGTTCAGGACCCTCCTCGCAAATGAGCAGTTCTTC CASSLFRTLLANEQFF
. TRBJ2-1 . TRBV6-1 TGTGCCAGCAGGGGTACTTACAGCTCCTACAATGAGCAGTTCTTC CASRGTYSSYNEQFF
. TRBJ2-7 . TRBV7-2 TGTGCCAGCAGCTTATACGAGAGCGGCCCCTACGAGCAGTACTTC CASSLYESGPYEQYF
. TRBJ2-5 . TRBV27 TGTGCCAGCAGTTTATCCGCAGAGTCCTCCCTGGAGACCCAGTACTTC CASSLSAESSLETQYF
. TRBJ2-2 TRBD2 TRBV6-4 TGTGCCAGCAGGCCTCCGAGGGGAGGGCCATTAGTCTTAAACACCGGGGAGCTGTTTTTT CASRPPRGGPLVLNTGELFF
. TRBJ2-1 TRBD2 TRBV7-8 TGTGCCAGCAGCTCATCCCCGTTGACTAGCGGGCTGAGCTCCTACAATGAGCAGTTCTTC CASSSSPLTSGLSSYNEQFF
. TRBJ2-3 . TRBV24-1 TGTGCCACCAGTGATTCCCCGGGGTTCGACACAGATACGCAGTATTTT CATSDSPGFDTDTQYF
many TRBJ2-5 . TRBV5-1 TGTGCCAGCAGTTTAACGGAGACCCAGTACTTC CASSLTETQYF
. TRBJ2-7 . TRBV9 TGTGCCAGCAGCGTAGCTGACATAGCGTACGAGCAGTACTTC CASSVADIAYEQYF
. TRBJ2-3 . TRBV29-1 TGCAGCGTTTTGAACACAGATACGCAGTATTTT CSVLNTDTQYF
. TRBJ1-6 . TRBV6-5 TGTGCCAGCAGTTACGAACGGAATCGCAATTCACCCCTCCACTTT CASSYERNRNSPLHF
few TRBJ2-1 TRBD2 TRBV29-1 TGCAGCGTGAGCGGGGGGGCCTATATCTACAATGAGCAGTTCTTC CSVSGGAYIYNEQFF
. TRBJ2-3 . TRBV7-9 TGTGCCAGCAGCTTAGTTCGCGGGCTCACAGATACGCAGTATTTT CASSLVRGLTDTQYF